One sample yielded the 21 T cell receptor beta chains listed below, sequenced in a study of T cells in Graves' hyperthyroidism and ophthalmopathy. Amplification of TCR beta CDR3 regions used RNA as the template. HTBI primers drove first-round RT-PCR of the TCR CDR3. TCRdb called the multiplex PCR reads again in MiXCR, with one record for every CDR3 protein. The top ten clones hold 15% to 20% of a sample with hundreds of thousands of distinct CDR3 sequences, 15% to 20% of them seen once. Sequencing was performed on blood. The receptors here all came from a woman aged 18-29 years with Graves' ophthalmopathy.

This clonotype was picked up many times. The chain recombines TRBV6-2 or TRBV6-3 with TRBJ1-1; D gene uncertain. The V gene's germline CDR1 is MNHEY and CDR2 SVGEGT. This CDR3 is 14 amino acids long. Trimming left V 6 bases short and J 1 base short, with 12 bases between. The CDR3: CASSATGENTEAFF. DNA of the CDR3: TGTGCCAGCAGCGCCACGGGCGAGAACACTGAAGCTTTCTTT.

This clonotype showed up just a few times. J is TRBJ1-1 and V is TRBV5-6, with D possibly being TRBD1 (5 bases). V gave up 4 bases and J gave up 1 base, with 14 bases separating them. The CDR3 runs to 15 residues. Looked up from germline, CDR1 is SGHDT and CDR2 is YYEEEE. CDR3 nucleotide sequence: TGTGCCAGCAGCAGGCCTACCAGGGCGAACACTGAAGCTTTCTTT. Translating gives CASSRPTRANTEAFF. Filled out from reference TRBV5-6 and TRBJ1-1, the complete variable domain reads DAGVTQSPTHLIKTRGQQVTLRCSPKSGHDTVSWYQQALGQGPQFIFQYYEEEERQRGNFPDRFSGHQFPNYSSELNVNALLLGDSALYLCASSRPTRANTEAFFGQGTRLTVV.

This clonotype occurred many times. The rearrangement joins TRBV7-9 to TRBJ2-7; TRBD1 is a possible D gene (5 bases). The CDR3 has 15 residues. Between the trimmed V and J ends, which lost 7 bases and 4 bases, there was a span of 20 bases. Germline V CDR1 and CDR2: SEHNR, FQNEAQ (reference sequence). CDR3 loop: CASTVDSLGGYEQYF. DNA for the CDR3: TGTGCCAGCACTGTTGACAGCCTGGGCGGTTACGAGCAGTACTTC.

This clonotype was seen repeatedly, ten times or more. CDR3 loop: CASSASSGGAQETQYF. For the CDR3, the DNA is TGTGCCAGCAGTGCCTCTAGCGGGGGGGCCCAGGAGACCCAGTACTTC. J is TRBJ2-5 and V is TRBV2; TRBD2 matches at 12 bases. Germline V gene sequence: CDR1 SNHLY, CDR2 FYNNEI. CDR3 length equals 16 residues. V trimming: 4 bases; J trimming: 5 bases; junction bases outside the gene matches: 8.

This clonotype has just a few counts. V usage is TRBV19 and J usage is TRBJ2-6; D ambiguous. Germline V gene lookup returns CDR1 LNHDA and CDR2 SQIVND (reference sequence). CDR3 length: 15 residues. V was cut by 1 base and J by 0 bases, with 4 bases left in between. This CDR3 reads CASSIVSSGANVLTF. The CDR3 nucleotides are TGTGCCAGTAGTATAGTTTCCTCTGGGGCCAACGTCCTGACTTTC.

V usage is TRBV4-1 and J usage is TRBJ2-1; 10 bases fit TRBD1. Germline V lookup: CDR1 MGHRA, CDR2 YSYEKL. This CDR3 has 18 residues. J was trimmed by 7 bases and V by 3 bases; bases with no gene match: 15. The CDR3 loop reads CASSQYLPGQGRGNEQFF. CDR3 DNA: TGCGCCAGCAGCCAGTATCTCCCGGGACAGGGGCGGGGGAATGAGCAGTTCTTC.

This clonotype has at least ten counts. The genes are TRBV11-2 and TRBJ2-5; D uncertain. Trimming stripped 2 bases from V and 5 bases from J, with 12 bases between. This CDR3 comprises 14 residues. Germline V gives CDR1 SGHAT, CDR2 FQNNGV. CDR3 loop: CASSLFQFGETQYF. The CDR3 nucleotides are TGTGCCAGCAGCTTATTCCAGTTTGGGGAGACCCAGTACTTC.

This clonotype was counted at least ten times. This chain links TRBV7-2 with TRBJ1-1; D is unresolved. Between the trimmed V and J ends, which lost 7 bases and 0 bases, there was a span of 12 bases. There are 14 residues in the CDR3. The germline CDR1 and CDR2 sequences are SGHTA and FQGNSA. DNA for the CDR3: TGTGCCAGCACCATAGAAGGGTTGAACACTGAAGCTTTCTTT. Its translation is CASTIEGLNTEAFF.

In this sample, this clonotype turned up a few times. J is TRBJ1-6 and V is TRBV20-1, with 7 positions matching TRBD1. With 3 bases clipped from V and 7 bases from J, the junction kept 9 bases outside the gene matches. The CDR3 consists of 15 residues. The germline CDR1 and CDR2 sequences are DFQATT and SNEGSKA (reference sequence). The CDR3: CSASNRGHVNSPLHF. The CDR3 DNA reads as TGCAGTGCTAGTAACAGGGGCCACGTGAATTCACCCCTCCACTTT.

The chain recombines TRBV5-1 with TRBJ1-4; TRBD1 might be the D (5 bases). This CDR3 is built from 15 residues. Looked up from germline, CDR1 is SGHRS and CDR2 is YFSETQ. Trimming shortened V by 5 bases and J by 7 bases, and 18 bases separated the two germline ends. The DNA of the CDR3 is TGCGCCAGCAGTATTGAGGGGACGGCGAGTGAAAAACTGTTTTTT. Its protein is CASSIEGTASEKLFF.

This clonotype was recorded many times. This rearrangement joins TRBV5-1 to TRBJ1-1; D is unclear. The CDR3 runs 12 residues. In germline, CDR1 is SGHRS, CDR2 YFSETQ. Between the trimmed V and J ends, which lost 1 base and 8 bases, there was a span of 9 bases. The CDR3 DNA follows: TGCGCCAGCAGCTTGACTGGACGGGAAGCTTTCTTT. Its protein is CASSLTGREAFF.

The J gene is TRBJ1-1, the V gene TRBV5-1, with D uncertain. Trimming pared 1 base from V and 1 base from J, leaving 14 bases between. This CDR3 is 16 amino acids long. Per the germline V gene, CDR1 is SGHRS and CDR2 is YFSETQ. Written as DNA, the CDR3 is TGCGCCAGCAGCTTGATCCCGGGAGACGGGAACACTGAAGCTTTCTTT. This translates into CASSLIPGDGNTEAFF.

This clonotype has only a few counts. The rearrangement joins TRBV30 to TRBJ2-1; D is perhaps TRBD2 (5 bases). Germline values: CDR1 GTSNPN, CDR2 SVGIG (reference sequence). Trimming removed 2 bases from V and 7 bases from J, with 9 bases in between. The CDR3 has 12 amino acids. The CDR3 DNA reads as TGTGCCTGGAGTAGGCGAGGGAATGAGCAGTTCTTC. This codes for CAWSRRGNEQFF.

This clonotype was detected many times. The J gene is TRBJ2-7, the V gene TRBV28; D remains ambiguous. The CDR3 sequence is 12 residues long. Germline V CDR1 and CDR2: MDHEN, SYDVKM. The V end lost 8 bases, the J end lost 0 bases, and 8 bases lay between the germline ends. As DNA, the CDR3 is TGTGCCAGCGGAGAGAGCTCCTACGAGCAGTACTTC. Translated, it gives CASGESSYEQYF.

The chain combines TRBV5-1 with TRBJ2-2; TRBD2 might be the D (6 bases). This CDR3 spans 15 amino acids. Per germline, CDR1 SGHRS and CDR2 YFSETQ. V dropped 4 bases and J dropped 5 bases, with 15 bases sitting between them. This CDR3 is CASSRPARGTGELFF. The CDR3 DNA reads TGCGCCAGCAGCCGCCCGGCCCGGGGGACCGGGGAGCTGTTTTTT.

V gene TRBV12-3 or TRBV12-4 combines with J gene TRBJ1-2, with 9 bases that match TRBD1. The V and J ends lost 2 bases and 4 bases, in that order; junction bases with no gene match: 8. This CDR3 spans 16 amino acids. The CDR3 region is CASSLSTGGSFYGYTF. In nucleotides, the CDR3 is TGTGCCAGCAGTTTATCTACAGGGGGCTCCTTCTATGGCTACACCTTC.

This clonotype occurred many times. V is TRBV7-3 and J is TRBJ2-3; a possible D gene is TRBD2 (5 bases). The CDR3 sequence is 13 residues long. The ends were cut back, 4 bases at V and 4 bases at J, with 9 bases in the middle. Per the germline V gene, CDR1 is SGHTA and CDR2 is FQGTGA. The CDR3: CASSSSSADTQYF. In DNA, the CDR3 is TGTGCCAGCAGCTCCAGTAGCGCAGATACGCAGTATTTT. The variable domain in full, with the rest retrieved from reference TRBV7-3 and TRBJ2-3, is GAGVSQTPSNKVTEKGKYVELRCDPISGHTALYWYRQSLGQGPEFLIYFQGTGAADDSGLPNDRFFAVRPEGSVSTLKIQRTERGDSAVYLCASSSSSADTQYFGPGTRLTVL.

This clonotype has ten or more counts. The chain combines TRBV27 with TRBJ2-7; the match to TRBD1 covers 8 bases. V dropped 6 bases and J dropped 4; count of bases not matched to a gene: 8. The CDR3 runs 14 residues. Per the germline V gene, CDR1 is MNHEY and CDR2 is SMNVEV (reference sequence). The CDR3 reads CASSPLDRAYEQYF. DNA of the CDR3: TGTGCCAGCAGCCCATTGGACAGGGCTTACGAGCAGTACTTC.

This clonotype was seen at least ten times. The chain combines TRBV5-1 with TRBJ1-3, with TRBD1 matching over 7 bases. CDR3 length equals 16 residues. Germline CDR1 reads SGHRS; CDR2 reads YFSETQ. V dropped 1 base and J dropped 4; count of bases not matched to a gene: 8. The CDR3 DNA is TGCGCCAGCAGCTTGAGCTCCGACAGGGTAGGAAACACCATATATTTT. It codes for CASSLSSDRVGNTIYF.

This clonotype was picked up a small number of times. The J gene is TRBJ2-5, the V gene TRBV5-1, with D hard to call. Between the trimmed V and J ends, which lost 4 bases and 4 bases, there was a span of 11 bases. Germline CDR1 SGHRS, CDR2 YFSETQ. This CDR3 has 13 residues. The CDR3 DNA follows: TGCGCCAGCAGCGGGGTATCCCGAGAGACCCAGTACTTC. It specifies CASSGVSRETQYF.

The chain joins TRBV20-1 to TRBJ1-2; D is ambiguous. Germline CDR1 is DFQATT and CDR2 is SNEGSKA (reference sequence). The CDR3 totals 10 residues. Trimming removed 7 bases from V and 0 bases from J, with 3 bases in between. CDR3 DNA sequence: TGCAGTGGGCCTAACTATGGCTACACCTTC. As protein: CSGPNYGYTF.